A single sample is the source of the 29 T cell receptor beta chains below, sequenced in a study of CD8 T cells in ankylosing spondylitis. TCRdb passed the 5' RACE reads through MiXCR, listing each CDR3 protein once. The sample has approximately 210,000 distinct CDR3 sequences, more than 10% seen once. The sequencing sample was made of blood, either unsorted or a sorted T cell fraction (not recorded which). These receptor sequences come from a male donor with ankylosing spondylitis or in good health (not recorded which).

This clonotype came up many times. V usage is TRBV12-3 or TRBV12-4 and J usage is TRBJ2-2; the D is unclear. The CDR3 is made up of 14 amino acids. V gave up 4 bases and J gave up 5 bases, with 11 bases separating them. The CDR3 nucleotides read TGTGCCAGCAGTTCGTCTAGTGGAACCGGGGAGCTGTTTTTT. Its protein product is CASSSSSGTGELFF.

This clonotype was recorded a few times. The J gene is TRBJ1-1, the V gene TRBV14, with TRBD1 identical over 8 bases. J gave up 5 bases and V 2 bases, and 10 bases lay outside the gene matches. There are 16 residues in the CDR3. Germline-derived CDR1 and CDR2 are SGHDN and FVKESK. For the CDR3, the DNA is TGTGCCAGCAGCCAATTTCAGGGGGCAATCGATACTGAAGCTTTCTTT. Translated, it gives CASSQFQGAIDTEAFF.

There are a few counts of this clonotype. This chain uses TRBV14 with TRBJ2-7; D is perhaps TRBD1 (5 bases). The V and J ends lost 2 bases and 0 bases respectively, with 17 bases between them. The V gene's germline CDR1 is SGHDN and CDR2 FVKESK. The CDR3 is made up of 17 amino acids. The CDR3 DNA follows: TGTGCCAGCAGCCAAAGACAGCCTTACGATAGCTCCTACGAGCAGTACTTC. Its protein is CASSQRQPYDSSYEQYF.

This clonotype has more than one count but fewer than ten. The rearrangement uses TRBV3-1 and TRBJ2-7; possible D gene TRBD1, 5 bases. Germline assignment: CDR1 LGHDT and CDR2 YNNKEL (reference sequence). With 4 bases removed from V and 6 bases from J, the gap between germline ends came to 19 bases. CDR3 length: 15 amino acids. CDR3 in amino acids: CASSPLAGPSGEQYF. As DNA, the CDR3 is TGTGCCAGCAGCCCCCTTGCAGGGCCCTCGGGCGAGCAGTACTTC.

The V gene is TRBV4-1, the J gene TRBJ2-1, with 9 bases lining up with TRBD2. This CDR3 has 14 residues. Germline CDR1 and CDR2: MGHRA and YSYEKL. V trimming: 3 bases; J trimming: 7 bases; junction bases outside the gene matches: 4. For the CDR3, the DNA is TGCGCCAGCAGCCAGGGACTAGCCTCGAATGAGCAGTTCTTC. It encodes CASSQGLASNEQFF.

This clonotype was counted a few times. V is TRBV6-5 and J is TRBJ2-1; D is ambiguous. This CDR3 is built from 15 residues. CDR1 is MNHEY and CDR2 is SVGAGI in the germline V gene. V dropped 0 bases and J dropped 10 bases, with 16 bases sitting between them. CDR3 loop: CASSYSSAQRYEQFF. The CDR3 region has the DNA TGTGCCAGCAGTTACTCGAGTGCCCAGAGATACGAGCAGTTCTTC.

This clonotype was detected many times. One junction end does not reproduce the germline sequence, and a read error may be involved. The CDR3: CASSLAGGNQPQHF. As DNA, the CDR3 is TGTGCCAGCAGTTTAGCAGGGGGCAATCAGCCCCAGCATTTT. V gene TRBV7-9 combines with J gene TRBJ1-5; D perhaps matches TRBD1 (6 bases). The CDR3 runs 14 residues. CDR1 and CDR2 (germline): SEHNR, FQNEAQ (reference sequence).

This clonotype was seen only a few times. This rearrangement joins TRBV2 to TRBJ1-2; D unclear. The CDR3 loop spans 10 amino acids. V was trimmed by 6 bases and J by 3 bases, leaving 2 bases between them. CDR1 SNHLY and CDR2 FYNNEI come from the germline V gene. The CDR3 protein is CASRDYGYTF. CDR3 sequence (DNA): TGTGCCAGCAGGGACTATGGCTACACCTTC.

This chain joins TRBV12-3 or TRBV12-4 and TRBJ2-7, with D hard to call. This CDR3 spans 12 amino acids. Between the trimmed V and J ends, which lost 0 bases and 5 bases, there was a span of 5 bases. The CDR3 DNA is TGTGCCAGCAGTTTAGCGTACCACGAGCAGTACTTC. It codes for CASSLAYHEQYF.

The rearrangement uses TRBV7-6 and TRBJ2-7; possible D gene TRBD1, 5 bases. CDR3 length: 14 amino acids. V shed 1 base and J shed 2 bases, with 9 bases lying between them. Germline V gives CDR1 SGHVS, CDR2 FNYEAQ. The CDR3 reads CASSLEGIPYEQYF. The CDR3, as DNA: TGTGCCAGCAGCTTAGAGGGGATCCCCTACGAGCAGTACTTC.

The genes are TRBV20-1 and TRBJ2-7; 8 bases are shared with TRBD2. CDR3 length: 14 amino acids. Germline loops: CDR1 DFQATT, CDR2 SNEGSKA (reference sequence). Here the CDR3 reads CSATPGGSSYEQYF. The CDR3 nucleotides are TGCAGCGCCACTCCGGGGGGGAGCTCCTACGAGCAGTACTTC.

This clonotype turned up a few times. The gene calls are TRBV20-1 and TRBJ2-7; 10 bases align to TRBD1. Trimming at V came to 4 bases and at J to 2 bases, leaving 5 bases not matched to a gene. In germline, CDR1 is DFQATT, CDR2 SNEGSKA (reference sequence). This CDR3 is 14 amino acids long. The CDR3: CSAKIGTGAYEQYF. The CDR3 coding sequence is TGCAGTGCTAAAATTGGGACAGGGGCCTACGAGCAGTACTTC.

The chain uses TRBV20-1 and TRBJ2-3; D call uncertain. Looked up from germline, CDR1 is DFQATT and CDR2 is SNEGSKA (reference sequence). The CDR3 loop spans 15 amino acids. V was cut by 5 bases and J by 6 bases, with 21 bases left in between. CDR3 residues: CSAVHRVNPYDTQYF. CDR3 in DNA: TGCAGTGCTGTACACCGGGTCAACCCCTATGATACGCAGTATTTT.

This clonotype occurred a few times. The chain employs TRBV5-1 and TRBJ1-5, with D perhaps TRBD1 (6 bases). The CDR3 covers 14 residues. Germline CDR1 is SGHRS and CDR2 is YFSETQ. Trimming left V 0 bases short and J 7 bases short, with 11 bases between. The CDR3 is CASSLEGGGQPQHF. CDR3 bases: TGCGCCAGCAGCTTGGAGGGGGGAGGACAGCCCCAGCATTTT.

This clonotype was observed a handful of times. J is TRBJ1-6 and V is TRBV10-2; TRBD1 matches at 7 bases. This CDR3 contains 13 residues. Trimming cost V 4 bases and J 8 bases; bases outside gene matches: 2. Germline CDR1 and CDR2: WSHSY and SAAADI. Here the CDR3 reads CASSAQGDSPLHF. Written as DNA, the CDR3 is TGCGCCAGCAGTGCTCAGGGGGATTCACCCCTCCACTTT.

Only a few counts were recorded for this clonotype. The chain links TRBV10-2 to TRBJ2-7; D perhaps matches TRBD2 (5 bases). CDR1 and CDR2 (germline): WSHSY, SAAADI. This CDR3 is built from 11 residues. Trimming removed 2 bases at V and 10 bases at J, with 9 bases between. In nucleotides, the CDR3 is TGCGCCAGCAGTGAGGGGAGCCAACAGTACTTC. This encodes CASSEGSQQYF.

This clonotype was counted a few times. The chain uses TRBV4-1 and TRBJ1-6; D is perhaps TRBD1 (5 bases). The V gene's germline CDR1 is MGHRA and CDR2 YSYEKL. V lost 0 bases and J lost 3, with 9 bases in between. The CDR3 has 16 residues. The CDR3 loop is CASSQDPTVYNSPLHF. CDR3 nucleotides: TGCGCCAGCAGCCAAGATCCGACAGTCTATAATTCACCCCTCCACTTT.

This clonotype was observed at least ten times. The V and J genes are TRBV4-1 and TRBJ2-7; D unclear. Germline CDR1 reads MGHRA; CDR2 reads YSYEKL. This CDR3 comprises 15 residues. V lost 0 bases and J lost 0, with 9 bases in between. CDR3 coding DNA: TGCGCCAGCAGCCAAGAATCGGAACTCTCCTACGAGCAGTACTTC. This gives the protein CASSQESELSYEQYF.

The chain employs TRBV11-2 and TRBJ2-7; D perhaps matches TRBD1 (6 bases). Germline lookup yields CDR1 SGHAT and CDR2 FQNNGV. The length of the CDR3 is 14 residues. Trimming stripped 2 bases from V and 1 base from J, with 9 bases between. The CDR3 bases are TGTGCCAGCAGCTTATTTCAGGGGTCCTACGAGCAGTACTTC. It is translated as CASSLFQGSYEQYF.

The rearrangement links TRBV4-1 to TRBJ2-3; 14 bases map to TRBD2. Per germline, CDR1 MGHRA and CDR2 YSYEKL. This CDR3 has 18 amino acids. V lost 1 base to trimming and J lost 0 bases; unmatched junction nucleotides: 3. The CDR3 bases are TGCGCCAGCAGCCAAGTGACTAGCGGGAGGGCCAGCACAGATACGCAGTATTTT. Protein sequence: CASSQVTSGRASTDTQYF.

V gene TRBV10-1 combines with J gene TRBJ2-3; TRBD2 might be the D (5 bases). The CDR3 runs 15 residues. V was clipped by 1 base and J by 0 bases, with 8 bases between them. The germline CDR1 and CDR2 sequences are WNHNN and SYGVQD (reference sequence). The CDR3 coding sequence is TGCGCCAGCAGTGAGTACGGCGGGAGCACAGATACGCAGTATTTT. Translating gives CASSEYGGSTDTQYF.

V usage is TRBV2 and J usage is TRBJ2-4, with D possibly called TRBD1 or TRBD2 (5 bases each). The germline CDR1 and CDR2 sequences are SNHLY and FYNNEI. V was clipped by 8 bases and J by 4 bases, with 24 bases between them. The CDR3 consists of 17 residues. The CDR3 DNA is TGTGCCAGCGGGCGACTGGGGACCGCGGCGATTAAAAACATTCAGTACTTC. Protein sequence: CASGRLGTAAIKNIQYF.

This clonotype was observed a handful of times. This chain links TRBV5-3 with TRBJ2-2; D might be TRBD1 (6 bases). TRBV5-3 is classed as an ORF, of uncertain function. Trimming removed 4 bases from V and 2 bases from J, with 15 bases in between. CDR3 size: 16 residues. The CDR3 DNA sequence: TGTGCCAGAAGCCATTCGACAGGTGATAACACCGGGGAGCTGTTTTTT. As protein: CARSHSTGDNTGELFF.

V usage is TRBV12-3 or TRBV12-4 and J usage is TRBJ1-2, with D unclear. The CDR3 consists of 12 residues. V lost 1 base to trimming and J lost 7 bases, with 7 bases between them. The CDR3 protein is CASSLGTPGYTF. DNA for the CDR3: TGTGCCAGCAGTTTAGGGACCCCTGGCTACACCTTC.

The V gene is TRBV27, the J gene TRBJ2-1, with a possible D match to TRBD2 (6 bases). Germline loops: CDR1 MNHEY, CDR2 SMNVEV (reference sequence). The CDR3 is 15 residues long. V shed 5 bases and J shed 7 bases, with 18 bases lying between them. CDR3 residues: CASSPPPAGLNEQFF. CDR3 nucleotides: TGTGCCAGCAGTCCCCCGCCTGCGGGACTGAATGAGCAGTTCTTC.

This chain links TRBV2 with TRBJ1-1; D might be TRBD1 (5 bases). V lost 5 bases to trimming and J lost 0 bases, with 16 bases between them. Germline V gene data show CDR1 as SNHLY and CDR2 as FYNNEI. The CDR3 has 16 amino acids. The CDR3 DNA reads TGTGCCAGCAGTTTCTCTCGGGGGGGAATGAACACTGAAGCTTTCTTT. Amino acids: CASSFSRGGMNTEAFF.

The table lists this clonotype with a few counts. The rearrangement joins TRBV12-3 or TRBV12-4 to TRBJ2-3, with TRBD1 identical over 11 bases. The CDR3 loop spans 16 amino acids. Unmatched junction bases numbered 11, after V lost 7 bases and J lost 5 bases. The CDR3 region has the DNA TGTGCCAGCATCCCCTATGGGGACAGGGGGAGAGATACGCAGTATTTT. As protein: CASIPYGDRGRDTQYF.

This clonotype came up many times. The V gene is TRBV11-2, the J gene TRBJ2-3; no definite D call. V dropped 3 bases and J dropped 2 bases, with 6 bases sitting between them. The CDR3 is 13 residues long. CDR1 SGHAT and CDR2 FQNNGV come from the germline V gene. The CDR3 protein is CASSLALTDTQYF. CDR3 nucleotide sequence: TGTGCCAGCAGCTTGGCGCTCACAGATACGCAGTATTTT. The whole variable domain, remainder taken from reference TRBV11-2 and TRBJ2-3, is EAGVAQSPRYKIIEKRQSVAFWCNPISGHATLYWYQQILGQGPKLLIQFQNNGVVDDSQLPKDRFSAERLKGVDSTLKIQPAKLEDSAVYLCASSLALTDTQYFGPGTRLTVL.

In its sample, this clonotype was seen once. V and J are TRBV15 and TRBJ2-1; no reliable D call. Trimming pared 4 bases from V and 0 bases from J, leaving 10 bases between. CDR3 length equals 15 residues. Germline assignment: CDR1 LNHNV and CDR2 YYDKDF (reference sequence). The CDR3 DNA reads TGTGCCACCAGCACAGGTCGGAGCTCCTACAATGAGCAGTTCTTC. Translated, it gives CATSTGRSSYNEQFF.